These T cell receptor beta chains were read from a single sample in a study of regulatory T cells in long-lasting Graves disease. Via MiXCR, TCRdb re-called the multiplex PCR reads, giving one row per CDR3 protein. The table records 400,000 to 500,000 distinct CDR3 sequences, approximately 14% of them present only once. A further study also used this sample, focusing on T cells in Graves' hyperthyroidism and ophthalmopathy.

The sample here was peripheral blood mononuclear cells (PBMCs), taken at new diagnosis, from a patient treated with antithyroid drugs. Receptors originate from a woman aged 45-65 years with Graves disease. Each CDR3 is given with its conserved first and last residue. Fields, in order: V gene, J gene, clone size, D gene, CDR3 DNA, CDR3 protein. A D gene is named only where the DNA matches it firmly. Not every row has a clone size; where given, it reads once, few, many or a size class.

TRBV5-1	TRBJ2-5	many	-	TGCGCCAGCAGCTTGGAACAGATTGTTGAGACCCAGTACTTC	CASSLEQIVETQYF
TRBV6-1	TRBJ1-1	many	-	TGTGCCAGCAGGGCGACTATGAACACTGAAGCTTTCTTT	CASRATMNTEAFF
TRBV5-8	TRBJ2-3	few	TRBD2	TGTGCCAGCAGCTTAGTACCTAGCGGGAGGGCCACAGATACGCAGTATTTT	CASSLVPSGRATDTQYF
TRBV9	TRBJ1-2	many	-	TGTGCCAGCAGCCTCAGGCCAAACTATGGCTACACCTTC	CASSLRPNYGYTF
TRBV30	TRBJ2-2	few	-	TGTGCCTGGAGTGGGGTCACCGGGGAGCTGTTTTTT	CAWSGVTGELFF
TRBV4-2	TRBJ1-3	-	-	TGTGCCAGCAGCCAAGATCTTGGGGCAATGGGGGGAAACACCATATATTTT	CASSQDLGAMGGNTIYF
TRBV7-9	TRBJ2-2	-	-	TGTGCCAGCAGTTTGACAGAAATAAAGCGGACGGGCACGACCACCGGGGAGCTGTTTTTT	CASSLTEIKRTGTTTGELFF
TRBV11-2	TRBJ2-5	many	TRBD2	TGTGCCAGCACCCAACTAGCGGGATTACCCGAAGAGACCCAGTACTTC	CASTQLAGLPEETQYF
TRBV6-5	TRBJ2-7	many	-	TGTGCCAGCAGTTACCCGGGCCTCCCCTACGAGCAGTACTTC	CASSYPGLPYEQYF
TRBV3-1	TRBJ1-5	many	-	TGTGCCAGCAGTAGTGGACAGCAAAATCAGCCCCAGCATTTT	CASSSGQQNQPQHF
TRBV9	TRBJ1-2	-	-	TGTGCCAGCAGCGTATTCCGGGACACCTCTAACTATGGCTACACCTTC	CASSVFRDTSNYGYTF
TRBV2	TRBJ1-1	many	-	TGTGCCAGCAGTGAAAGGTCTCAAGCTTTCTTT	CASSERSQAFF
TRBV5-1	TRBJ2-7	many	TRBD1	TGCGCCAGCAGCCCACAGGGGCATAGCGACGAGCAGTACTTC	CASSPQGHSDEQYF
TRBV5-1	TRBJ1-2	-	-	TGCGCCAGCAGCTTATTAACCGGGACTGCTTTCTACACCTTC	CASSLLTGTAFYTF
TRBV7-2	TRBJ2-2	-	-	TGTGCCAGCAGCCACCCCGGGCGGCCCGGGGAGCTGTTTTTT	CASSHPGRPGELFF
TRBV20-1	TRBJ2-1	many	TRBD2	TGCAGTGCGAGGCTAGCGGGAGGGCCGTCGTCCAATGAGCAGTTCTTC	CSARLAGGPSSNEQFF
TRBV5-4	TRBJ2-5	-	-	TGTGCCAGCAGCTTATACAGGTTCACTCGTGAGACCCAGTACTTC	CASSLYRFTRETQYF
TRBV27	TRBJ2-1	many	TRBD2	TGTGCCAGCAGTTTAAGCGGGAGGGTTCGAGAGCAGTTCTTC	CASSLSGRVREQFF
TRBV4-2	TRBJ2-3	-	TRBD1	TGTGCCAGCAGCCAGGCCTTAGGACAGGGCTCAGATACGCAGTATTTT	CASSQALGQGSDTQYF
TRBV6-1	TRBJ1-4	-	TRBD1	TGTGCCACCAGAAGGGGGCTTGCTAATGAAAAACTGTTTTTT	CATRRGLANEKLFF
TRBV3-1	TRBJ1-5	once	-	TGTGCCAGCAGCCAGGGGGCTTTGGATCAGCCCCAGCATTTT	CASSQGALDQPQHF
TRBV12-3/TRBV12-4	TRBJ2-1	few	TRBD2	TGTGCCAGCAGTTTCCCGGGACTAGATTCCAATGAGCAGTTCTTC	CASSFPGLDSNEQFF
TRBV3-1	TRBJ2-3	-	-	TGTGCCAGCAGCCAAGATTATGGGGGGAGCCGCACAGATACGCAGTATTTT	CASSQDYGGSRTDTQYF
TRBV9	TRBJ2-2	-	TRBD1	TGTGCCAGCAGCGTAGCTCTCGAAGGGACAGGGCTGGGCGGGGAGCTGTTTTTT	CASSVALEGTGLGGELFF
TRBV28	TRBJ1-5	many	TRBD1	TGTGCCAGCAGTTTGGACCTACAGGGGGCTGGCAATCAGCCCCAGCATTTT	CASSLDLQGAGNQPQHF
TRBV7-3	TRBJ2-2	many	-	TGTGCCAGCAGCCCGCAATCCGATGTCACCGGGGAGCTGTTTTTT	CASSPQSDVTGELFF
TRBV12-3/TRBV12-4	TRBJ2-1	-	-	TGTGCCAGCAGTTTAAGGGGGGGAGAGACCAATGAGCAGTTCTTC	CASSLRGGETNEQFF
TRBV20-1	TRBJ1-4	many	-	TGCAGTGCTAGAGATCAGCGCGCGGGTATGGAAAAACTGTTTTTT	CSARDQRAGMEKLFF
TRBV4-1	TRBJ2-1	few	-	TGCGCCAGCAGCCAAGCGGGACACCGCTACAATGAGCAGTTCTTC	CASSQAGHRYNEQFF
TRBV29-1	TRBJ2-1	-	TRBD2	TGCAGCGTCGCCGGACTAGCGGGATTACACTACAATGAGCAGTTCTTC	CSVAGLAGLHYNEQFF
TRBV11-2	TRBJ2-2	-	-	TGTGCCACTCCTGGAGGGGGCTTTTACACCGGGGAGCTGTTTTTT	CATPGGGFYTGELFF
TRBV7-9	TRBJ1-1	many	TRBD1	TGTGCCAGCAGCTTAGCGGGCAGGGGGCGAGCTGAAGCTTTCTTT	CASSLAGRGRAEAFF
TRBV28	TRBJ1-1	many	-	TGTGCCAGCAGTCTACCCTCGGGAGGCACTGAAGCTTTCTTT	CASSLPSGGTEAFF
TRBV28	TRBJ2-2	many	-	TGTGCCAGCAGTTTAGGGACCCGCGGGACGGCGTGGGGGGAGCTGTTTTTT	CASSLGTRGTAWGELFF
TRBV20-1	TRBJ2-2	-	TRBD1	TGCAGTGCTAGAGCCCTAACCGGGACAGGGGGCATCGGGGAGCTGTTTTTT	CSARALTGTGGIGELFF
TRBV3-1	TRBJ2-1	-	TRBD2	TGTGCCAGCAGCCAAGGGCAACTAGCGGGAGTCTACAATGAGCAGTTCTTC	CASSQGQLAGVYNEQFF
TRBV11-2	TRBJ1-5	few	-	TGTGCCAGCAGCTTAGGGGGTTTCAGCAATCAGCCCCAGCATTTT	CASSLGGFSNQPQHF
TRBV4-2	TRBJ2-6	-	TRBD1	TGTGCCAGCAGCCAAAAGGGACAGGGGGGCTCTGGGGCCAACGTCCTGACTTTC	CASSQKGQGGSGANVLTF
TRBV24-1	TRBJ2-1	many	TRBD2	TGTGCCACCAGTGTTGGACTAGCGGGATCCAGCTCCTACAATGAGCAGTTCTTC	CATSVGLAGSSSYNEQFF
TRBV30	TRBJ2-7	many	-	TGTGCCTGGACCCCACCGGGCCCAGATTACGAGCAGTACTTC	CAWTPPGPDYEQYF
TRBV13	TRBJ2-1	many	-	TGTGCCAGCAGCTACCTAAGCGGGACAGACAATGAGCAGTTCTTC	CASSYLSGTDNEQFF
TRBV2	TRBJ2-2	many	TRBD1	TGTGCCAGCAGTGAAAGGACAGGGATGACCGGGGAGCTGTTTTTT	CASSERTGMTGELFF
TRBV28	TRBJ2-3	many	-	TGTGCCAGCAGCAACGGGGTCGGGACAGATACGCAGTATTTT	CASSNGVGTDTQYF
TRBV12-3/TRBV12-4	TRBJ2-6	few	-	TGTGCCAGCAGCTCCTCGGGTTCTGGGGCCAACGTCCTGACTTTC	CASSSSGSGANVLTF
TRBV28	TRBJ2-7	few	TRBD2	TGTGCCAGCAGTTCCGCGGCTAGCGGAAAGTCCTACGAGCAGTACTTC	CASSSAASGKSYEQYF
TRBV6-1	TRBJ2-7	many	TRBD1	TGTGCCAGCAGGGCCTTGGGGACAGGGACCACTAACGAGCAGTACTTC	CASRALGTGTTNEQYF
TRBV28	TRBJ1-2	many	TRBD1	TGTGCCAGCAGTAGGGACAGGGGGTTGATGACTGGCGGCTACACCTTC	CASSRDRGLMTGGYTF